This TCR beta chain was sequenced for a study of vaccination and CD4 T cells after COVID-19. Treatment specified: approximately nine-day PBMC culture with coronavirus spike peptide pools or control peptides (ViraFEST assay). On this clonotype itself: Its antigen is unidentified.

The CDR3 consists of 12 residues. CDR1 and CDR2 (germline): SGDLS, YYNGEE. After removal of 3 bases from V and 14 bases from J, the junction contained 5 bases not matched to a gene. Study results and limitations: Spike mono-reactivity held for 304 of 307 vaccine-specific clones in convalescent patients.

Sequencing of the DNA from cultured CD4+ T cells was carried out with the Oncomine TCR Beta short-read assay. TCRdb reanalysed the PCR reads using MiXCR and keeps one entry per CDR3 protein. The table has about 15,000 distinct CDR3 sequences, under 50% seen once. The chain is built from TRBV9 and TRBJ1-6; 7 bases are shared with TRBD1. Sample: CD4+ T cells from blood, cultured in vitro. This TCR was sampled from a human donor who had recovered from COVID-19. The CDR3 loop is CASSARDSSLHF. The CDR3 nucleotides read TGTGCCAGCAGCGCCCGGGACAGCTCCCTCCACTTT.